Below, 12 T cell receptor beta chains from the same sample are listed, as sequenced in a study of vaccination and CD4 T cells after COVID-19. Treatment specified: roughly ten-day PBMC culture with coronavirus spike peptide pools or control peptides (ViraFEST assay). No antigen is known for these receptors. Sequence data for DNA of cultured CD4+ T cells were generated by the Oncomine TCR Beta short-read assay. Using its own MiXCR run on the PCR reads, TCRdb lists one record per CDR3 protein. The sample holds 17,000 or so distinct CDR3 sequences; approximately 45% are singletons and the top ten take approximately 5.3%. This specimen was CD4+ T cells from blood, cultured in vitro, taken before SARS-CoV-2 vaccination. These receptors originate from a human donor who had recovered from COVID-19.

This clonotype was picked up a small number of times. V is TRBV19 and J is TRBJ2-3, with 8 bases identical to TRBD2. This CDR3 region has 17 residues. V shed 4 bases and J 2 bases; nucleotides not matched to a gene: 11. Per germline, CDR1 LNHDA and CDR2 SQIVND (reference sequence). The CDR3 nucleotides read TGTGCCAGTAGTAGTCAAGGAGCGGGAGTCTCCACAGATACGCAGTATTTT. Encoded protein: CASSSQGAGVSTDTQYF.

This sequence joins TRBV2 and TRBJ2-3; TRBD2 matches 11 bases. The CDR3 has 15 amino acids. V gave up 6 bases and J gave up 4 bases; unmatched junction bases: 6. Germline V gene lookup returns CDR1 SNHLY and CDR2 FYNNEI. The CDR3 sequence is CASRPTSGSADTQYF. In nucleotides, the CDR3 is TGTGCCAGCAGGCCTACTAGCGGGAGTGCAGATACGCAGTATTTT.

CDR3 bases: TGTGCCAGCAGCTCGGTGGGCGGCAATCAGCCCCAGCATTTT. Protein sequence: CASSSVGGNQPQHF. V usage is TRBV7-9 and J usage is TRBJ1-5; D call uncertain. CDR3 size: 14 residues. V was cut by 4 bases and J by 2 bases, with 9 bases left in between. Germline-derived CDR1 and CDR2 are SEHNR and FQNEAQ (reference sequence).

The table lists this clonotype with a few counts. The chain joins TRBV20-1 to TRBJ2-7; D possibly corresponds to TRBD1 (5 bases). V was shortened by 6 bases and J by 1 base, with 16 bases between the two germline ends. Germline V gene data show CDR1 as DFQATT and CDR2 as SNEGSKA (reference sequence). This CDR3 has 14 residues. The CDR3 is CSASGHGASYEQYF. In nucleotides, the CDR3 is TGCAGTGCGTCCGGACATGGGGCTTCCTACGAGCAGTACTTC.

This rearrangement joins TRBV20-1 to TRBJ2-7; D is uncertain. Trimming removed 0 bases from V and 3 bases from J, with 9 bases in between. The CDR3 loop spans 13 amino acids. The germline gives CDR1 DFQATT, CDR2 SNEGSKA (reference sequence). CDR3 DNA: TGCAGTGCTAGAGAAAGAGCCTACTACGAGCAGTACTTC. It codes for CSARERAYYEQYF.

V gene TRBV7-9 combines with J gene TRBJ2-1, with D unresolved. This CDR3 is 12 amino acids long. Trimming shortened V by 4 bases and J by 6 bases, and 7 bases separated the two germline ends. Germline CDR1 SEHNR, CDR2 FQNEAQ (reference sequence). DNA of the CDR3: TGTGCCAGCAGCTATCCGGTCAATGAGCAGTTCTTC. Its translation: CASSYPVNEQFF.

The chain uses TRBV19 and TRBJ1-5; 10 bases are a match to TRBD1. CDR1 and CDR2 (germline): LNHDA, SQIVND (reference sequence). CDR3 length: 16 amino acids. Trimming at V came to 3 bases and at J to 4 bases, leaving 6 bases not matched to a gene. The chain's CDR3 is CASSILGDRGNQPQHF. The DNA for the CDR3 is TGTGCCAGTAGTATTTTAGGGGACAGGGGTAATCAGCCCCAGCATTTT.

CDR3: CASSQDGLAGRSSTDTQYF. CDR3 nucleotide sequence: TGTGCCAGCAGCCAAGACGGCCTAGCGGGGAGATCTAGCACAGATACGCAGTATTTT. The J gene is TRBJ2-3, the V gene TRBV4-2; 9 bases are shared with TRBD2. The CDR3 runs to 19 residues. The germline V gene encodes CDR1 LGHNA and CDR2 YNFKEQ. J was trimmed by 0 bases and V by 0 bases; bases with no gene match: 10.

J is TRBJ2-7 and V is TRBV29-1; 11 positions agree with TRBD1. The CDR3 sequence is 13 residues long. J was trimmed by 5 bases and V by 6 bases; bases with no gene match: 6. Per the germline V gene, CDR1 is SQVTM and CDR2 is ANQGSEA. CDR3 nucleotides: TGCAGCGTACGGACAGGGGGCTTCCACGAGCAGTACTTC. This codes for CSVRTGGFHEQYF.

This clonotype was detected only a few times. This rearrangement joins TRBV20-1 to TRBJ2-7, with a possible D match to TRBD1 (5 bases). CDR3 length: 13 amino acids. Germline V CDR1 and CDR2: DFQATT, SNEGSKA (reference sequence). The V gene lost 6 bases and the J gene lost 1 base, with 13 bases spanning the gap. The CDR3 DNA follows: TGCAGTGCCACCGAGGACAATTCCTACGAGCAGTACTTC. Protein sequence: CSATEDNSYEQYF.

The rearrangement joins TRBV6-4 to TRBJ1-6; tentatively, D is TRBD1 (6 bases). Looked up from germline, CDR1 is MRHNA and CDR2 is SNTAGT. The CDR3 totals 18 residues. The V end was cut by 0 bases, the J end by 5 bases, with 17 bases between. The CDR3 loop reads CASSDSSRRGPDNSPLHF. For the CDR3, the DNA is TGTGCCAGCAGTGACTCGAGCCGCAGGGGCCCGGATAATTCACCCCTCCACTTT.

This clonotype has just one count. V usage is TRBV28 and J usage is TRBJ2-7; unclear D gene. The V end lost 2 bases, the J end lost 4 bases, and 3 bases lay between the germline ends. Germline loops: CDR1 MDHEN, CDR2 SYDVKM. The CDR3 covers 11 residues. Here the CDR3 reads CASSLEYEQYF. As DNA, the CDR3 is TGTGCCAGCAGTTTAGAGTACGAGCAGTACTTC.